Listed below are T cell receptor beta chains from one sample, sequenced in a study of T cells in Graves' hyperthyroidism and ophthalmopathy. TCRdb used MiXCR to reprocess the multiplex PCR reads, holding one entry per CDR3 protein. The table lists fewer than 650,000 distinct CDR3 sequences, approximately 15% of them singletons, with over 6% in the top ten. Sequencing was done on a sample of blood. The source is a woman younger than 35 with Graves' ophthalmopathy. The conserved cysteine and the conserved F or W are not part of the CDR3 here. Each record gives: CDR3 protein, V gene.

SAMASGYNEQF,TRBV20-1
ASSLGYGVTF,TRBV12-3/TRBV12-4
ASATSSGSAYEQY,TRBV19
ASSILRSVTDTQY,TRBV19
ASSPPGPGRGQF,TRBV18
SRPRGSSYNEQF,TRBV20-1
ASTVTSTGELF,TRBV9
ASSLRLAGGTPQY,TRBV7-9
ATNTGFDEQY,TRBV2
ASSPQTYDRGGTGELF,TRBV28
ASSPATSASTDTQY,TRBV7-9
ASSEADRTTDTQY,TRBV6-1
ASRPTGRAGNTIY,TRBV7-9
ASSLSLGRQETQY,TRBV5-1
ASRAIGSYEQY,TRBV28
ATDQPQH,TRBV24-1
ASSFSVGTKNIQY,TRBV28
AWSVGGQETQY,TRBV30
ASSPGTESTEAF,TRBV7-8
ATSDFATDTQY,TRBV24-1
ASSWTGGGDTQY,TRBV12-3/TRBV12-4